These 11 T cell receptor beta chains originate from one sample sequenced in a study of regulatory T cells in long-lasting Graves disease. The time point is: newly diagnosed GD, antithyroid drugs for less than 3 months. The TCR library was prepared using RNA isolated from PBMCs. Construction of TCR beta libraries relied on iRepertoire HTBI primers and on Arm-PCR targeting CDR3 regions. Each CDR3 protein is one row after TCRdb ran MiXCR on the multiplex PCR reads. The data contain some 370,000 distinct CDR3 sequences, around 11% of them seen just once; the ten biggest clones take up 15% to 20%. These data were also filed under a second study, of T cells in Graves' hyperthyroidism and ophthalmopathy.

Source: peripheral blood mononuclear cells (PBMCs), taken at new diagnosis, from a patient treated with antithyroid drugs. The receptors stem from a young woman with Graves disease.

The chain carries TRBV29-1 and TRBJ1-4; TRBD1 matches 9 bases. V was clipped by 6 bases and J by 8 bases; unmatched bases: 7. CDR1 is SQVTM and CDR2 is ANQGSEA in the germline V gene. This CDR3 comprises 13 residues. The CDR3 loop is CSVTGTGWEKLFF. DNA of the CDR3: TGCAGCGTCACCGGGACAGGGTGGGAAAAACTGTTTTTT.

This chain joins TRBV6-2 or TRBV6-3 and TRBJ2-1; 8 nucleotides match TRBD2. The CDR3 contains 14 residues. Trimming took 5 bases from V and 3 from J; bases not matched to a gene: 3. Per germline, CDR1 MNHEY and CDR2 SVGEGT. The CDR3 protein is CASSILAVYNEQFF. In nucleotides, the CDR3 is TGTGCCAGCAGTATACTAGCGGTCTACAATGAGCAGTTCTTC.

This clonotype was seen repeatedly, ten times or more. The CDR3 DNA reads as TGTGCCAGCACCGCGGGACAGGGGAAGTCCAATGAGCAGTTCTTC. Translated: CASTAGQGKSNEQFF. This chain joins TRBV6-1 and TRBJ2-1, with TRBD1 identical over 10 bases. Germline V gene data show CDR1 as MNHNS and CDR2 as SASEGT. V lost 7 bases to trimming and J lost 6 bases; unmatched junction nucleotides: 9. CDR3 length: 15 residues.

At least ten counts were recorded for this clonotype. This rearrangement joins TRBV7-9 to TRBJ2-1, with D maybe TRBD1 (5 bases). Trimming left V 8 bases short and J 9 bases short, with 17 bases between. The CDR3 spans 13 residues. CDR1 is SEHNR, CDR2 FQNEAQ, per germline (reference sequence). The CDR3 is CASAREVWAEQFF. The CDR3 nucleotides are TGTGCCAGCGCCAGGGAAGTCTGGGCTGAGCAGTTCTTC.

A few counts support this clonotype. CDR3: CSATRTSGRGLEQYF. The CDR3 nucleotides read TGCAGTGCGACCCGGACTAGCGGGAGGGGACTCGAGCAGTACTTC. This chain links TRBV20-1 with TRBJ2-7; 15 nucleotides align to TRBD2. The junction had 9 bases not matched to a gene; V was cut back by 6 bases and J by 6 bases. This CDR3 comprises 15 residues. Germline CDR1 reads DFQATT; CDR2 reads SNEGSKA (reference sequence).

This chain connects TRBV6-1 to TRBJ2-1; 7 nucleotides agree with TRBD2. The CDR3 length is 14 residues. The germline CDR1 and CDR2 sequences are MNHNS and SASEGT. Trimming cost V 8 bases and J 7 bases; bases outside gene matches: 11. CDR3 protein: CASGWREGQNEQFF. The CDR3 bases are TGTGCCAGCGGGTGGAGGGAGGGCCAGAATGAGCAGTTCTTC.

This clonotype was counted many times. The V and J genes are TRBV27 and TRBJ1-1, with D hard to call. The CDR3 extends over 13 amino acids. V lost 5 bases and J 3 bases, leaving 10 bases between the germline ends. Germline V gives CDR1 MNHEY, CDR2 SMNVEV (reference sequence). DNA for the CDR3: TGTGCCAGCAGTCCACAGTATCACACTGAAGCTTTCTTT. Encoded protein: CASSPQYHTEAFF.

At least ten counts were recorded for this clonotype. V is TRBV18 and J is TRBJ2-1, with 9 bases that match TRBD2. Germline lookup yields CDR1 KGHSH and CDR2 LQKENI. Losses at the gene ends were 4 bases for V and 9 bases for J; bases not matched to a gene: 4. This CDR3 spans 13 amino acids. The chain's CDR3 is CASSQGTSREQFF. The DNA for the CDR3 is TGTGCCAGCTCACAGGGGACTAGCCGTGAGCAGTTCTTC.

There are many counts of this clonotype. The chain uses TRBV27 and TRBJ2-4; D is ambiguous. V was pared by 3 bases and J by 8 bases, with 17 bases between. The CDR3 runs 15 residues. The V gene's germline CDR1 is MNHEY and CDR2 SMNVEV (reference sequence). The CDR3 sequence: CASSFGPGDWYIQYF. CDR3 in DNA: TGTGCCAGCAGTTTTGGACCCGGCGATTGGTACATTCAGTACTTC.

CDR3: CASRDAGRKHLEQYF. Written as DNA, the CDR3 is TGTGCCAGCAGGGACGCGGGACGCAAGCACCTCGAGCAGTACTTC. The gene calls are TRBV2 and TRBJ2-7, with D possibly TRBD2 on 6 matching bases. The V end was cut by 6 bases, the J end by 6 bases, with 21 bases between. From germline, CDR1 is SNHLY and CDR2 FYNNEI. The CDR3 runs 15 residues.

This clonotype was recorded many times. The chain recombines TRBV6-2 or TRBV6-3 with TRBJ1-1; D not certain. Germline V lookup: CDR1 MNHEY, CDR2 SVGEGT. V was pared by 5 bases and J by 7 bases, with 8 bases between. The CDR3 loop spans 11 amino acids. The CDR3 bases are TGTGCCAGCAGTCCGGACGGTGAAGCTTTCTTT. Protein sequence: CASSPDGEAFF.